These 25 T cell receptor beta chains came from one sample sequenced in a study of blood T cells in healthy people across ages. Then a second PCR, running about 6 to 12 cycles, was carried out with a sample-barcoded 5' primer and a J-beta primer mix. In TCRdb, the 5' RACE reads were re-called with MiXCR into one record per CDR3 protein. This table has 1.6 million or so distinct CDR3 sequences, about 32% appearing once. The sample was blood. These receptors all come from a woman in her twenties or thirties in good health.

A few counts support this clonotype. As DNA, the CDR3 is TGTGCCAGCAGTGTAACGGAGAACTATGGCTACACCTTC. Protein sequence: CASSVTENYGYTF. This chain joins TRBV2 and TRBJ1-2; D not certain. The CDR3 sequence is 13 residues long. Between the trimmed V and J ends, which lost 4 bases and 2 bases, there was a span of 8 bases. In germline, CDR1 is SNHLY, CDR2 FYNNEI.

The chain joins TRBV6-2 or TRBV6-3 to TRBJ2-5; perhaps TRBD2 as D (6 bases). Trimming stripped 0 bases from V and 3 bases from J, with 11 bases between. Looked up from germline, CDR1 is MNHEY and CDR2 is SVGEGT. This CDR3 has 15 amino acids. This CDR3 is CASSYSAGTKETQYF. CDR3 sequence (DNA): TGTGCCAGCAGTTACTCCGCGGGAACAAAAGAGACCCAGTACTTC.

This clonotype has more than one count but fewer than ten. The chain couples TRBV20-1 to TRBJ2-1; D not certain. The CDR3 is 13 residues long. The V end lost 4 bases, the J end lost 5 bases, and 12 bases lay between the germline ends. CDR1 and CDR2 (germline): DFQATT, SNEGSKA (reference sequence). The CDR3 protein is CSANQRSNNEQFF. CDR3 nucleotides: TGCAGTGCTAACCAGCGCTCGAACAATGAGCAGTTCTTC.

The CDR3 loop reads CASSSGVESYEQYF. The CDR3, as DNA: TGTGCCAGCTCTTCGGGAGTTGAGAGCTACGAGCAGTACTTC. The V call is TRBV6-5, the J call TRBJ2-7; D possibly corresponds to TRBD2 (6 bases). The CDR3 is 14 residues long. V shed 8 bases and J shed 3 bases, with 17 bases lying between them. Per germline, CDR1 MNHEY and CDR2 SVGAGI.

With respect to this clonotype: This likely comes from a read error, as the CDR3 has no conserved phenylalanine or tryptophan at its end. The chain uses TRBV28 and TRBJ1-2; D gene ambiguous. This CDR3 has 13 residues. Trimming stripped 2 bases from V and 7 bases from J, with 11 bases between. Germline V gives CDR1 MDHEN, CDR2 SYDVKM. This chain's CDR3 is CASSLPGPLGYTY. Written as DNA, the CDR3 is TGTGCCAGCAGTTTACCCGGACCCCTTGGCTACACCTAC.

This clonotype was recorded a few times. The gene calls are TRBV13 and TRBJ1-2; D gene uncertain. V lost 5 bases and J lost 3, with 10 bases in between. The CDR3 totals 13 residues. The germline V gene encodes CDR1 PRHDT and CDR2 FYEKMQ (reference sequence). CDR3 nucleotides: TGTGCCAGCAGCGCCGAGGGATACTATGGCTACACCTTC. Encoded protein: CASSAEGYYGYTF. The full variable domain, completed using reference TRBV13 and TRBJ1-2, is AAGVIQSPRHLIKEKRETATLKCYPIPRHDTVYWYQQGPGQDPQFLISFYEKMQSDKGSIPDRFSAQQFSDYHSELNMSSLELGDSALYFCASSAEGYYGYTFGSGTRLTVV.

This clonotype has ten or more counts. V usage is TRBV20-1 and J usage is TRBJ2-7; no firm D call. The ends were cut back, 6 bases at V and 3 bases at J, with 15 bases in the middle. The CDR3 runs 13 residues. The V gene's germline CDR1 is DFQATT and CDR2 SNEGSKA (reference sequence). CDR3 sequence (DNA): TGCAGTGCCTTAAAACCCGGATTCTACGAGCAGTACTTC. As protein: CSALKPGFYEQYF.

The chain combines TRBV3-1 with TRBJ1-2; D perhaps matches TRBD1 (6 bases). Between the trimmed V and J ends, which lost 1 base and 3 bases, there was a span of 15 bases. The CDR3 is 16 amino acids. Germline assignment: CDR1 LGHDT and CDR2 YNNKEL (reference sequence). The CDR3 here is CASSQGEGVRDYGYTF. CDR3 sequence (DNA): TGTGCCAGCAGCCAAGGGGAGGGGGTTCGGGACTATGGCTACACCTTC.

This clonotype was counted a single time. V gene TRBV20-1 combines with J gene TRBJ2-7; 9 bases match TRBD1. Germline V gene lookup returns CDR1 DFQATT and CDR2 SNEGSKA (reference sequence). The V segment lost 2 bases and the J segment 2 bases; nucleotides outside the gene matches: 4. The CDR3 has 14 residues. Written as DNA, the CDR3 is TGCAGTGCTAGATCCGGGACAGGGACCTACGAGCAGTACTTC. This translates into CSARSGTGTYEQYF.

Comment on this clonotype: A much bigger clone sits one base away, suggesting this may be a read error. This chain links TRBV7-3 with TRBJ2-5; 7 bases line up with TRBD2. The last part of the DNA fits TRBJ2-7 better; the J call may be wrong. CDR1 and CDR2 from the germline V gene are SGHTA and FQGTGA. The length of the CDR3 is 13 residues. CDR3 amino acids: CASSPMGGGEQYF. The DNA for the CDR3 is TGTGCCAGCAGCCCGATGGGGGGGGGCGAGCAGTACTTC.

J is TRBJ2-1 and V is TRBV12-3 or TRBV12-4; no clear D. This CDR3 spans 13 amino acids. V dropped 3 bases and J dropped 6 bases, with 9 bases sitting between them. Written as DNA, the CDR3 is TGTGCCAGCAGTTTCAACAGCTGCAATGAGCAGTTCTTC. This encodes CASSFNSCNEQFF.

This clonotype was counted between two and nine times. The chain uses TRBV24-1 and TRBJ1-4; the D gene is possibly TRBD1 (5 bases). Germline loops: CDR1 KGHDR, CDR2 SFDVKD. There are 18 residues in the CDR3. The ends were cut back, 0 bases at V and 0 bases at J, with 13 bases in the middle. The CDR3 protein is CATSDLRGRISTNEKLFF. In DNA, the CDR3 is TGTGCCACCAGTGATTTGAGGGGTCGCATTTCAACTAATGAAAAACTGTTTTTT.

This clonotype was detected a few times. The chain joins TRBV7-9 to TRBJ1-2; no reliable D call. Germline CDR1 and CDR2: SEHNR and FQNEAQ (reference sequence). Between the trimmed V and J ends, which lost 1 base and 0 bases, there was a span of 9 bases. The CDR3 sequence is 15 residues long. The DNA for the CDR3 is TGTGCCAGCAGCTTAGTGGTCGGACCTAACTATGGCTACACCTTC. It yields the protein CASSLVVGPNYGYTF.

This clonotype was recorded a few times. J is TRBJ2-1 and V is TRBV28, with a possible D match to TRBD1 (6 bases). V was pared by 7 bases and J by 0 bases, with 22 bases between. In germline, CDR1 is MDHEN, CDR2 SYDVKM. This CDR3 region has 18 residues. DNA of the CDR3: TGTGCCAGCACCTATGAGACAGGCGATGGGAGCTCCTACAATGAGCAGTTCTTC. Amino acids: CASTYETGDGSSYNEQFF.

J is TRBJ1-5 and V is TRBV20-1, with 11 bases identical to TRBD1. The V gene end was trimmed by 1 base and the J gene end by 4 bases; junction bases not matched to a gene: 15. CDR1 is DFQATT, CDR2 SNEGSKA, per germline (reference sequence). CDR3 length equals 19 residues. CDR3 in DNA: TGCAGTGCTAGAGCCAAAGATTATCGGGACAGGGGGAAAAATCAGCCCCAGCATTTT. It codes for CSARAKDYRDRGKNQPQHF.

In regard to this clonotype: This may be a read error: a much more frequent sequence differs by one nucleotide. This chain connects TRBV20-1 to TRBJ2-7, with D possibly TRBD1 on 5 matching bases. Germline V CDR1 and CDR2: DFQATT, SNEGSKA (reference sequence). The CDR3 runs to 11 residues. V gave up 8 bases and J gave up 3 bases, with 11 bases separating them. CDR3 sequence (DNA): TGCAGTACCATTGACAGCTACGAGCAGTACTTC. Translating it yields CSTIDSYEQYF.

CDR3 region: CASITSGSGYNEQFF. The CDR3 DNA follows: TGCGCCAGCATCACTAGCGGGAGTGGCTACAATGAGCAGTTCTTC. The J gene is TRBJ2-1, the V gene TRBV10-1; 11 bases line up with TRBD2. Looked up from germline, CDR1 is WNHNN and CDR2 is SYGVQD (reference sequence). With V trimmed by 7 bases and J by 3 bases, 5 bases remained unmatched. The CDR3 loop spans 15 amino acids.

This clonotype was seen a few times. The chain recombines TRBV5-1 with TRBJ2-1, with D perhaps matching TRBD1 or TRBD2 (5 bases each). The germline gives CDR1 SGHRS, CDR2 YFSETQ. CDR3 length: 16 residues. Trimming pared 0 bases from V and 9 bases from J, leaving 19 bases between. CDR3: CASSLVVRALGGEQFF. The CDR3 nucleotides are TGCGCCAGCAGCTTGGTGGTCAGGGCCCTTGGGGGTGAGCAGTTCTTC. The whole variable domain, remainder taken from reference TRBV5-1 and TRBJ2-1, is KAGVTQTPRYLIKTRGQQVTLSCSPISGHRSVSWYQQTPGQGLQFLFEYFSETQRNKGNFPGRFSGRQFSNSRSEMNVSTLELGDSALYLCASSLVVRALGGEQFFGPGTRLTVL.

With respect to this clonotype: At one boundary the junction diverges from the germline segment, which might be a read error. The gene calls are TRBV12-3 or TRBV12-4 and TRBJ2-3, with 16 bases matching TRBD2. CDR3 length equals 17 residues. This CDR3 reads CVSTGTSGGARADTEYF. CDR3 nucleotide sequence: TGTGTCAGCACCGGGACTAGCGGGGGGGCCCGCGCAGATACGGAGTATTTT.

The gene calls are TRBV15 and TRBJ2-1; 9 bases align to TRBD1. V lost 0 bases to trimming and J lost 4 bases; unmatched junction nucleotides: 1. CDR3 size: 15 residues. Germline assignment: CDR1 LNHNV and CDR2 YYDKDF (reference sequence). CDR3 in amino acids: CATSRDGTGYNEQFF. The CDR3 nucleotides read TGTGCCACCAGCAGAGACGGGACAGGGTACAATGAGCAGTTCTTC.

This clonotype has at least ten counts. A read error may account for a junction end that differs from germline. This CDR3 is CASSLAGLNEQFF. The CDR3 region has the DNA TGTGCCAGCAGTTTAGCTGGTCTCAATGAGCAGTTCTTC. The chain is built from TRBV5-1 and TRBJ2-1; D gene ambiguous. The CDR3 spans 13 residues. Looked up from germline, CDR1 is SGHRS and CDR2 is YFSETQ.

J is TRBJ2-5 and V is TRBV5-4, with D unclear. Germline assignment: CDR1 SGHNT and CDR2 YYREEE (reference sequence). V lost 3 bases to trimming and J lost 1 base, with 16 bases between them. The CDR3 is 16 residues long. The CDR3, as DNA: TGTGCCAGCAGCTCCGAAACCCGTGCCTTCCAAGAGACCCAGTACTTC. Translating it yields CASSSETRAFQETQYF.

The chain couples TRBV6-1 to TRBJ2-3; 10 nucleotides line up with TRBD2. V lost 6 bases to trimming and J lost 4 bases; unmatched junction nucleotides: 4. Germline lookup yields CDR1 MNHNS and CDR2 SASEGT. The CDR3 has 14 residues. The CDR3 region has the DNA TGTGCCAGCAGGGTAAGCGGGAGGGCAGATACGCAGTATTTT. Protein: CASRVSGRADTQYF.

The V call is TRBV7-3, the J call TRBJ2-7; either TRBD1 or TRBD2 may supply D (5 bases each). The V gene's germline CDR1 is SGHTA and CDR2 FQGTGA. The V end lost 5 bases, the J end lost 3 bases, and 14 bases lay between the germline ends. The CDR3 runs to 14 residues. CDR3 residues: CASSPGPGYYEQYF. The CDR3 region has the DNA TGTGCCAGCAGCCCGGGACCCGGATACTACGAGCAGTACTTC.

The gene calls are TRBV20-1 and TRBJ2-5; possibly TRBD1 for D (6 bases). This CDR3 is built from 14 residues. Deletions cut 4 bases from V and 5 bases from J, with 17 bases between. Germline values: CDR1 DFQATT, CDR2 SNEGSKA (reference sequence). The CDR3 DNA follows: TGCAGTGCTAATCTACAGGGAATTTCGGAGACCCAGTACTTC. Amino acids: CSANLQGISETQYF.